This TCR beta chain stems from a study of patients and donors after allogeneic stem cell transplantation. Trimming shortened V by 2 bases and J by 3 bases, and 7 bases separated the two germline ends. Germline V gives CDR1 SGHRS, CDR2 YFSETQ. This CDR3 has 13 amino acids. TCRdb used MiXCR to reprocess the RT-PCR reads, holding one entry per CDR3 protein. The data hold about 210,000 distinct CDR3 sequences, with around two fifths observed a single time. The rearrangement uses TRBV5-1 and TRBJ2-3, with unresolved D. This receptor was obtained from a human donor who was either an allogeneic HSCT recipient or a stem cell or donor lymphocyte infusion donor (not recorded which). It is not recorded whose cells these are; they may come from a transplant donor. The sequencing sample was made of blood, either unsorted or a sorted T cell fraction (not recorded which). The DNA of the CDR3 is TGCGCCAGCAGCTTAAAGTGGACAGATACGCAGTATTTT. It specifies CASSLKWTDTQYF.